The 8 T cell receptor beta chains listed next were all sequenced from one sample in a study of blood T cell repertoires in COVID-19. Repertoires were generated with immunoSEQ multiplex PCR, while TCRdb's copy carries only in-frame clones and drops some. The sample records about 200,000 clones, roughly 90% being singletons. The specimen sequenced was PBMCs or T cells enriched from blood (not recorded which). The receptors were gathered from a woman aged 30 to 39 with acute COVID-19.

J is TRBJ1-4 and V is TRBV4-2, with D uncertain. The V gene's germline CDR1 is LGHNA and CDR2 YNFKEQ. V lost 1 base and J 7 bases, leaving 10 bases between the germline ends. The CDR3 loop spans 14 amino acids. Here the CDR3 DNA reads TGTGCCAGCAGCCAAGGACGAGGAGGTGAAAAACTGTTTTTT. It specifies CASSQGRGGEKLFF.

The V and J genes are TRBV4-1 and TRBJ1-5; 7 bases map to TRBD1. Per germline, CDR1 MGHRA and CDR2 YSYEKL. The ends lost 4 bases at V and 4 bases at J; junction bases unmatched: 10. The CDR3 spans 16 residues. In DNA form, the CDR3 reads TGCGCCAGCAGCCTATTGCCGGGACAGAGAAATCAGCCCCAGCATTTT. As protein: CASSLLPGQRNQPQHF.

V is TRBV14 and J is TRBJ1-2; D might be TRBD1 (6 bases). Germline lookup yields CDR1 SGHDN and CDR2 FVKESK. Deletions cut 3 bases from V and 7 bases from J, with 12 bases between. CDR3 length equals 13 residues. Here the CDR3 DNA reads TGTGCCAGCAGCCAGAGCAGGGGCGCTGGCTACACCTTC. Its protein product is CASSQSRGAGYTF.

This clone was recorded a few times. The chain carries TRBV2 and TRBJ2-2; 9 bases fit TRBD1. The CDR3 extends over 15 amino acids. V trimming: 6 bases; J trimming: 2 bases; junction bases outside the gene matches: 4. Germline loops: CDR1 SNHLY, CDR2 FYNNEI. CDR3 nucleotide sequence: TGTGCCAGCAGGGGGACAGGGCCCAACACCGGGGAGCTGTTTTTT. It encodes CASRGTGPNTGELFF.

V usage is TRBV6-4 and J usage is TRBJ1-2; no definite D call. The CDR3 runs 13 residues. V was cut by 4 bases and J by 8 bases, with 14 bases left in between. CDR1 and CDR2 (germline): MRHNA, SNTAGT. The CDR3 nucleotides read TGTGCCAGCAGTGGAGAAAACCACGGGGGCTACACCTTC. Its protein is CASSGENHGGYTF.

V usage is TRBV6-2 or TRBV6-3 and J usage is TRBJ1-5, with D maybe TRBD1 (6 bases). This CDR3 has 17 residues. Germline V gene sequence: CDR1 MNHEY, CDR2 SVGEGT. Trimming cost V 4 bases and J 6 bases, with 22 bases left between them. CDR3 nucleotides: TGTGCCAGCAGTTTGGATCGGACAGCCACGGGGAGTCAGCCCCAGCATTTT. As protein: CASSLDRTATGSQPQHF.

DNA for the CDR3: TGTGCCAGCAGCCCTGGACAGGGGGCGAATCGGCCCGATGAGCAGTTCTTC. Residues: CASSPGQGANRPDEQFF. This chain joins TRBV7-2 and TRBJ2-1; 11 positions match TRBD1. Germline CDR1 SGHTA, CDR2 FQGNSA. V lost 5 bases and J lost 8; bases outside the gene matches: 14. The CDR3 spans 17 residues.

This clone was seen a few times. Other nucleotide sequences from this sample produce the same CDR3. The rearrangement joins TRBV7-2 to TRBJ2-6; 9 positions match TRBD2. Trimming removed 2 bases from V and 3 bases from J; junction bases left unmatched: 2. The germline V gene encodes CDR1 SGHTA and CDR2 FQGNSA. CDR3 length equals 16 residues. CDR3 nucleotides: TGTGCCAGCAGCTTAAGCGGGGGGAGTGGGGCCAACGTCCTGACTTTC. Protein product: CASSLSGGSGANVLTF.